The T cell receptor beta chain described here comes from a study of T cells in Graves' hyperthyroidism and ophthalmopathy. Regarding the study as a whole: Ophthalmopathy could be told apart from stable hyperthyroidism with a 13 V-J model. Within blood appeared most thyroid clonotypes that had expanded above 0.001.

An absence of ophthalmopathy progression within 18 months meant stable Graves' hyperthyroidism. Amplification of TCR beta CDR3 regions was performed using RNA transcripts as template. A first-round RT-PCR of the TCR CDR3 used the HTBI primer set. MiXCR was run by TCRdb on the multiplex PCR reads, yielding one entry per CDR3 protein. The table has 480,000 or so distinct CDR3 sequences, roughly 14% seen once. This CDR3 contains 20 residues. The J segment lost 4 bases and the V segment lost 4 bases, leaving 18 bases of the junction unmatched. CDR1 and CDR2 (germline): MRHNA, SNTAGT. A word on this clonotype: Its antigen remains unknown.

The specimen sequenced was blood. This receptor was identified in a woman under 30 with Graves' hyperthyroidism. The chain combines TRBV6-4 with TRBJ1-6, with 8 bases that match TRBD1. CDR3 sequence: CASSADRGPEPPFYNSPLHF. CDR3 in DNA: TGTGCCAGCAGTGCCGACAGGGGCCCTGAGCCTCCCTTTTATAATTCACCCCTCCACTTT.